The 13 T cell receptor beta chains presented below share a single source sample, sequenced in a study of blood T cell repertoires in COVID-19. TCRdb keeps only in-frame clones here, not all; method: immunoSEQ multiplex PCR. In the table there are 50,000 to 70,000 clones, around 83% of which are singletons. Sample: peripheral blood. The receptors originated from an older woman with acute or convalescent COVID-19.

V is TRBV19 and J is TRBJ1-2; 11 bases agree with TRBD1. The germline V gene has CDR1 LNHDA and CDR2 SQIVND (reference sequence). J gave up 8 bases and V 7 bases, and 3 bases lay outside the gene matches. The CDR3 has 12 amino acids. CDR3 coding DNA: TGTGCCAGTAAGGGACAGGGGGTCGGCTACACCTTC. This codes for CASKGQGVGYTF.

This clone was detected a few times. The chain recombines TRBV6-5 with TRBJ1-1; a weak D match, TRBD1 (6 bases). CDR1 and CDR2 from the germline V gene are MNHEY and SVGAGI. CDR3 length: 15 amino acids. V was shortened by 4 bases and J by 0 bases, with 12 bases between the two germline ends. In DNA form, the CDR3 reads TGTGCCAGCAGTTTCGGTGGGGGCTTGAACACTGAAGCTTTCTTT. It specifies CASSFGGGLNTEAFF.

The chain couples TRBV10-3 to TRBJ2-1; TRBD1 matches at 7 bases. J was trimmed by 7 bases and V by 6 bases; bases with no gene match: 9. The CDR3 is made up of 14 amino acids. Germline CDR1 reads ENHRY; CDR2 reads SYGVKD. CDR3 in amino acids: CAISEGQSGNEQFF. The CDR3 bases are TGTGCCATCAGCGAGGGACAGTCGGGGAATGAGCAGTTCTTC.

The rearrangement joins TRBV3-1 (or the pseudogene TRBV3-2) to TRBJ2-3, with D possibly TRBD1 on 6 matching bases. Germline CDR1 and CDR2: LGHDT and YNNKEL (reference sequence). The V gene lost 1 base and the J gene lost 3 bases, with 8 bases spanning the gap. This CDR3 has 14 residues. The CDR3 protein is CASSQGGPTDTQYF. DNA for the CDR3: TGTGCCAGCAGCCAAGGGGGGCCTACAGATACGCAGTATTTT.

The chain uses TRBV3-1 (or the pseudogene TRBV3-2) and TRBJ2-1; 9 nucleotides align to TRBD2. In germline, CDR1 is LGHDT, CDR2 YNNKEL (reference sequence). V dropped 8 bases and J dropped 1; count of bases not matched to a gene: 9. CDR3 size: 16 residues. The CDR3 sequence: CASAREGELSYNEQFF. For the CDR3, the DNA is TGTGCCAGCGCGCGGGAGGGGGAGTTATCCTACAATGAGCAGTTCTTC.

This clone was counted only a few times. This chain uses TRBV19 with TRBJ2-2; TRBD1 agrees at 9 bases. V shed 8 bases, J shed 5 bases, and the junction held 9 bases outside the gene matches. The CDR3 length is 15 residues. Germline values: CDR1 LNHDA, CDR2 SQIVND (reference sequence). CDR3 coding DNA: TGTGCCAGTCTTTCGACAGGGGGTCGAACCGGGGAGCTGTTTTTT. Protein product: CASLSTGGRTGELFF.

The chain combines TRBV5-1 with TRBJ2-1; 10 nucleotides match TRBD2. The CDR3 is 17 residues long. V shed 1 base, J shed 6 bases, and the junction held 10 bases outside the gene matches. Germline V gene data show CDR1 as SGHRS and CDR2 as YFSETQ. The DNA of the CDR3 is TGCGCCAGCAGCTTGAGGCCTAGCGGGGGAATGTCCAATGAGCAGTTCTTC. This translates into CASSLRPSGGMSNEQFF.

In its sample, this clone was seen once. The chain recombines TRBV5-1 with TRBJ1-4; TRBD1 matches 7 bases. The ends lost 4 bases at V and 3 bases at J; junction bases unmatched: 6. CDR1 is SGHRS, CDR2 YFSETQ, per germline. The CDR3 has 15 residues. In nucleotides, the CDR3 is TGCGCCAGCAGCCTCCAGGGGGTCCCTAATGAAAAACTGTTTTTT. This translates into CASSLQGVPNEKLFF.

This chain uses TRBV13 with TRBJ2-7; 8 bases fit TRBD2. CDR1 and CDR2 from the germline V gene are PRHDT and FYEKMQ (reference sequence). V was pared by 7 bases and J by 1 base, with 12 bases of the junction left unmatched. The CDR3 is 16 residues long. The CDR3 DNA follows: TGTGCCAGCAAGAGGGCGGGGGGTGAGACTTCCTACGAGCAGTACTTC. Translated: CASKRAGGETSYEQYF.

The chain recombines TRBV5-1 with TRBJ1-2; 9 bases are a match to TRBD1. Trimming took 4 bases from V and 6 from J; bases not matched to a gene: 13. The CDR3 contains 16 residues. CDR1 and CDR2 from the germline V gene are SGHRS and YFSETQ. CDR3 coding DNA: TGCGCCAGCAGCCCCCAGAGAATGGGACAGGGACATGGCTACACCTTC. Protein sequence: CASSPQRMGQGHGYTF. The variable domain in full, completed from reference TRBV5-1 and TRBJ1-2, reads KAGVTQTPRYLIKTRGQQVTLSCSPISGHRSVSWYQQTPGQGLQFLFEYFSETQRNKGNFPGRFSGRQFSNSRSEMNVSTLELGDSALYLCASSPQRMGQGHGYTFGSGTRLTVV.

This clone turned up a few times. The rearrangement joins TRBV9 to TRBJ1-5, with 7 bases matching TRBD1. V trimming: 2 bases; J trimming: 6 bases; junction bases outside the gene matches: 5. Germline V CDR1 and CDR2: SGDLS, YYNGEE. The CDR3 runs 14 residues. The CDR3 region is CASSVGTVAQPQHF. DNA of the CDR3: TGTGCCAGCAGCGTTGGGACAGTTGCTCAGCCCCAGCATTTT.

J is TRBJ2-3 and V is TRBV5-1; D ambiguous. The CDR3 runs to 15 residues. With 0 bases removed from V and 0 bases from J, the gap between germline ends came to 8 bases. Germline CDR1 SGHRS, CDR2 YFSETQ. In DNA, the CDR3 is TGCGCCAGCAGCTTGGGTCAGACTAGCACAGATACGCAGTATTTT. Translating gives CASSLGQTSTDTQYF.

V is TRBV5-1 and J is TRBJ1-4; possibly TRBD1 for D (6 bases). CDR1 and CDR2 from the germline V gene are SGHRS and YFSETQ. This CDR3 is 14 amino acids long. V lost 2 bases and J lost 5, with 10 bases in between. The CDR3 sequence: CASSFGQTNEKLFF. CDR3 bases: TGCGCCAGCAGCTTCGGACAGACAAATGAAAAACTGTTTTTT.